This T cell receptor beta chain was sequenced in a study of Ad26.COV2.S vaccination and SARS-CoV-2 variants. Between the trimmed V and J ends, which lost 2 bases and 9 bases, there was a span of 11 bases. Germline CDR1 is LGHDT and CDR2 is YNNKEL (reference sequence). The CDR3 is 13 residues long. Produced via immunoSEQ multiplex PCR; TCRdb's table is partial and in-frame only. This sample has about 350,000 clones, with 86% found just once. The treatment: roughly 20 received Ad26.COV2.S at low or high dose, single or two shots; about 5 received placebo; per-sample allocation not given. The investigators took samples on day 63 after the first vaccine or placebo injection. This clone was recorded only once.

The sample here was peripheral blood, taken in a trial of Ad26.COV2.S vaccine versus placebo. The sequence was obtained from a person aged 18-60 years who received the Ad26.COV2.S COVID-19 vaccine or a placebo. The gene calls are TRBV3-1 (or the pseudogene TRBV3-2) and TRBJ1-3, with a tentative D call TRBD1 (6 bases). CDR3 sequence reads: CASSQTQGLTIYF. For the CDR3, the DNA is TGTGCCAGCAGCCAAACACAGGGACTCACCATATATTTT.